This T cell receptor beta chain was sequenced during a study of T cell responses to AZD1222 COVID-19 vaccine (dated by TCRdb to 2020 to 2022). Turning to the overall study: Because spike-specific TCR depth and breadth did not differ between the two schedules, AZD1222 recipients who got a second dose at roughly 4 weeks were pooled with those who got a second dose at roughly 12 weeks. A total of approximately 240 trial participants underwent TCR sequencing, of whom 200 to 220 received two doses of AZD1222 and about 25 received two doses of the MenACWY control vaccine. Trial participants were enrolled by age into 18-55, 56-69 and 70-plus year subgroups, with roughly 160, 29 and 62 TCR-sequenced participants respectively. The investigation overall reported the following: After two AZD1222 doses, spike-specific TCR breadth and depth were significantly higher than at day 0 and than in MenACWY recipients. Participants were mostly white British and included more females than males, and it was suggested by the authors that clonal diversity may have been underestimated. Because no samples from the day 14 peak response were available, repertoires could be characterized only after the peak T cell response. Conclusions about previously exposed vaccinees are limited, since just five or six AZD1222 recipients were seropositive for SARS-CoV-2 at baseline. The 56-69-year group was small, and its depth increase did not reach significance, likely because of low power. Reportedly, close to half of the unique spike-specific TCRs recognized epitopes lying outside the regions that are mutated in the B.1.351 and B.1.1.7 variants. The vaccine-associated CD4 TCRs covered the entire spike protein, and the dominant responses fell in regions 160-218 and 743-854.

Reading the label with the study, this specimen's time point is: baseline before first vaccination. Vaccinee samples came from UK trials COV001 and COV002, including a single-blind randomized controlled phase 2/3 trial of AZD1222 (ChAdOx1 nCoV-19) in healthy adults. Trial participant PBMC samples were collected at day 0 and day 28 after the second dose for TCRbeta chain sequencing. The CDR3 regions of human TCRbeta chains were analyzed by immunosequencing. The original methods were these. TCRs in the repertoires were matched against a reference library of SARS-CoV-2-specific TCRs that had been generated with the MIRA antigen-specificity platform. Breadth meant the fraction of unique TCRs that were SARS-CoV-2-associated, whereas depth meant the fraction of total T cells that were SARS-CoV-2-associated. Using the MIRA data, each spike-specific TCR was mapped to the spike region that the TCR reacts to and placed in a CD4 or CD8 class. Log10-transformed breadth and depth values were compared by one-way ANOVA with Sidak's multiple comparisons tests. Held by TCRdb, this immuneACCESS table contains in-frame sequences only and omits some clones. Under half of the omission traces to an unresolved V gene where checked; the cause of the rest is unknown. For V, J and clone size, that table is used; D and trimming come from the DNA. For this sample there are 90,000 to 150,000 clones; 88% appear just once. The top ten constitute about 3.5% of the sample.

CDR1 and CDR2 are read off the germline V gene as MGHDK and SYGVNS. The CDR3 contains 14 residues, cysteine and phenylalanine counted. Just CDR3 DNA is preserved here, 42 bases in frame from base 1. At the junction V is shortened by 4 bases and J by 2 bases, with 11 bases in between. This clone was recorded only once. Its binding antigen is unknown. No per-base quality is available; no much larger clone lies one base away. The chain was built from TRBV25-1 and TRBJ2-5; the D gene remains uncertain. Sample: peripheral blood, taken on day 0 of AZD1222 vaccination. This clonotype was sampled from an adult in good health. Here the CDR3 is given as CASSARVDQETQYF. The sequenced DNA: TGTGCCAGCAGTGCTCGGGTCGATCAAGAGACCCAGTACTTC.